This TCR beta chain was captured in a study of response to subunit inactivated influenza vaccine. General observations from the study: After each seasonal influenza vaccination, few new T cells are recruited, the authors suggested.

As concerns this clonotype: The antigen is unknown.

Using its own MiXCR run on the RT-PCR reads, TCRdb lists one record per CDR3 protein. Altogether about 500,000 distinct CDR3 sequences are present, approximately 16% being singletons, with the ten largest covering 3% to 3.5%. The germline CDR1 and CDR2 sequences are SGHRS and YFSETQ. The CDR3 has 16 residues. Trimming cost V 4 bases and J 6 bases; bases outside gene matches: 12. The chain is built from TRBV5-1 and TRBJ2-3; 9 bases fit TRBD2. This receptor was identified in a man in his fifties or sixties who received an inactivated influenza vaccine. The sequencing used CD4+ T cells sorted from PBMCs, collected around 25 months after vaccination. As DNA, the CDR3 is TGCGCCAGCAGCGTCGGTAGCGGGAGAAACGCGGATACGCAGTATTTT. It encodes CASSVGSGRNADTQYF.